The following is a TCR beta chain sequence with its context. CDR1 and CDR2 from the germline V gene are SGDLS and YYNGEE. This CDR3 has 13 residues. Deletions cut 3 bases from V and 11 bases from J, with 17 bases between. TCRdb's copy holds only in-frame clones and misses some; the assay was immunoSEQ multiplex PCR. This sample has some 29,000 clones, with around 91% found just once. These data originate in a study of preoperative IRX-2 immunotherapy in early breast cancer. Treatment: preoperative locoregional IRX-2 cytokine immunotherapy. Preoperative locoregional IRX-2 cytokine immunotherapy was tested in the phase Ib source study.

The TCR comes from a human donor with breast cancer. The sample was gathered from a patient treated with IRX-2 immunotherapy. The rearrangement joins TRBV9 to TRBJ1-2; TRBD1 is a possible D gene (5 bases). The CDR3 sequence is CASSGGTDLQYTF. The DNA of the CDR3 is TGTGCCAGCAGCGGCGGGACTGATTTACAGTACACCTTC.